The 10 T cell receptor beta chains below were found in one sample sequenced in a study of type 1 and type 2 diabetes patients. The PCR template was genomic DNA. Multiplex PCR with 30 forward and 13 reverse primers amplified the TCR beta CDR3. TCRdb redid the calling of the multiplex PCR reads with MiXCR, one entry per CDR3 protein. The table lists approximately 260,000 distinct CDR3 sequences, around 47% of them singletons. Sequencing input: peripheral blood mononuclear cells (PBMCs). Receptors originate from a man in his late teens or twenties with type 2 diabetes.

This clonotype showed up many times. This rearrangement joins TRBV2 to TRBJ2-7; 8 positions agree with TRBD2. This CDR3 comprises 13 residues. With V trimmed by 7 bases and J by 3 bases, 5 bases remained unmatched. Looked up from germline, CDR1 is SNHLY and CDR2 is FYNNEI. For the CDR3, the DNA is TGTGCCAGCAAGCTAGCGGGTCACTACGAGCAGTACTTC. Residues: CASKLAGHYEQYF.

This clonotype was observed at least ten times. The chain links TRBV19 to TRBJ2-7; no clear D gene. The CDR3 loop spans 12 amino acids. V gave up 4 bases and J gave up 5 bases, with 9 bases separating them. Germline-derived CDR1 and CDR2 are LNHDA and SQIVND (reference sequence). CDR3 nucleotide sequence: TGTGCCAGTAGTACCACTACACACGAGCAGTACTTC. Amino acid sequence: CASSTTTHEQYF.

In the case of this clonotype: One base away lies a much larger clone, so this may be a sequencing read error. The V call is TRBV2, the J call TRBJ2-6; 10 bases are shared with TRBD1. Germline CDR1 SNHLY, CDR2 FYNNEI. This CDR3 region has 17 residues. The DNA for the CDR3 is TGTGCCAACAGTGAACTGGGGACAGGGGCTGGGGCCAACGTCCTGACTTTC. Its translation: CANSELGTGAGANVLTF.

V gene TRBV30 combines with J gene TRBJ2-2; maybe TRBD1 (5 bases). This CDR3 has 11 residues. V lost 3 bases, J lost 7 bases, and 6 bases lay in between. Germline loops: CDR1 GTSNPN, CDR2 SVGIG (reference sequence). CDR3 in DNA: TGTGCCTGGAGAACAGGCGGGGAGCTGTTTTTT. Protein sequence: CAWRTGGELFF.

The V and J genes are TRBV24-1 and TRBJ2-7; D assignment may be TRBD1 or TRBD2 (5 bases each). This CDR3 spans 15 amino acids. Deletions cut 4 bases from V and 2 bases from J, with 14 bases between. The V gene's germline CDR1 is KGHDR and CDR2 SFDVKD. The CDR3 loop is CATSDPTRGAYEQYF. The DNA of the CDR3 is TGTGCCACCAGTGACCCCACACGGGGCGCCTACGAGCAGTACTTC.

To note about this clonotype: This could be a read error, since a much larger clone is one nucleotide away. The chain is built from TRBV19 and TRBJ2-1; D remains ambiguous. The CDR3 has 15 amino acids. Germline loops: CDR1 LNHDA, CDR2 SQIVND (reference sequence). In nucleotides, the CDR3 is TGTGCCAGTAGTCTCGGAGATCCCGCCTACAATGAGCAGCTCTTC. Its protein is CASSLGDPAYNEQLF.

The chain has TRBV7-2 and TRBJ2-1; a possible D gene is TRBD1 (6 bases). The germline V gene has CDR1 SGHTA and CDR2 FQGNSA. The CDR3 is 17 amino acids. Trimming cost V 6 bases and J 7 bases, with 25 bases left between them. The CDR3 protein is CASSPLRQGQGINEQFF. The CDR3, as DNA: TGTGCCAGCAGTCCCCTTCGCCAGGGGCAGGGAATAAATGAGCAGTTCTTC.

A remark on this clonotype: A junction end diverges from the germline sequence, so it may reflect a read error. This chain joins TRBV30 and TRBJ1-1, with 7 bases fitting TRBD1. Germline loops: CDR1 GTSNPN, CDR2 SVGIG (reference sequence). The CDR3 totals 13 residues. DNA for the CDR3: TGTGCCGGGAGACAGGGTACGGGGACTGAAGCTTTCTTT. Its translation is CAGRQGTGTEAFF.

This clonotype was counted many times. J is TRBJ1-4 and V is TRBV15, with unresolved D. CDR3 length equals 11 residues. Deletions cut 3 bases from V and 4 bases from J, with 0 bases between. Germline V gives CDR1 LNHNV, CDR2 YYDKDF (reference sequence). In DNA, the CDR3 is TGTGCCACCAGCAGTAATGAAAAACTGTTTTTT. Its protein product is CATSSNEKLFF. Together with reference TRBV15 and TRBJ1-4, the CDR3 gives the full variable domain: DAMVIQNPRYQVTQFGKPVTLSCSQTLNHNVMYWYQQKSSQAPKLLFHYYDKDFNNEADTPDNFQSRRPNTSFCFLDIRSPGLGDTAMYLCATSSNEKLFFGSGTQLSVL.

The rearrangement links TRBV2 to TRBJ2-7, with 11 bases that match TRBD2. There are 14 residues in the CDR3. The trim removed 1 base at V and 12 bases at J, leaving 8 bases unmatched. Germline V lookup: CDR1 SNHLY, CDR2 FYNNEI. CDR3 sequence: CASSEGTSGRARYF. For the CDR3, the DNA is TGTGCCAGCAGTGAAGGTACTAGCGGGAGAGCCCGGTACTTC.